The subject of this entry is one TCR beta chain. The data belong to a study of T cell responses to AZD1222 COVID-19 vaccine. Repertoires were generated with immunoSEQ multiplex PCR, while TCRdb's copy carries only in-frame clones and drops some. The top ten hold 4.1% of the sample, which has 120,000 to 150,000 clones, 75% to 90% seen once. CDR3 size: 14 residues. The germline gives CDR1 MGHRA, CDR2 YSYEKL. Germline trimming cut 4 bases from V and 2 bases from J; bases unmatched to any gene: 3. The specimen comprised peripheral blood, sampled on day 0 of MenACWY control vaccination. This clonotype originated in an adult in good health. V gene TRBV4-1 combines with J gene TRBJ2-5; 8 nucleotides align to TRBD2. CDR3 DNA: TGCGCCAGCAGCCTCGGACTAGCTCAAGAGACCCAGTACTTC. Protein product: CASSLGLAQETQYF.